This paragraph covers one T cell receptor beta chain sequence. Its antigen is as yet unknown. These data come from a study of T cell responses to AZD1222 COVID-19 vaccine. Study-level points and caveats: Samples come after the peak T cell response, not at day 14. At baseline, seropositivity was found in only a handful of AZD1222 recipients. Regions 160-218 and 743-854 held dominance among vaccine-associated CD4 TCRs, which spanned spike.

Sequenced by immunoSEQ multiplex PCR; TCRdb stores in-frame clones only, minus some. The data show around 170,000 clones, approximately 91% seen once. There are 16 residues in the CDR3. The V end was cut by 2 bases, the J end by 9 bases, with 17 bases between. Germline assignment: CDR1 MNHNY and CDR2 SVGAGI (reference sequence). Source: peripheral blood, taken on day 0 of AZD1222 vaccination. The chain links TRBV6-6 to TRBJ1-6; no definite D call. The origin of this receptor is an adult in good health. CDR3 bases: TGTGCCAGCAGTTACCCCGGCGAGGTGTTCGGTTCACCCCTCCACTTT. Translation gives CASSYPGEVFGSPLHF.